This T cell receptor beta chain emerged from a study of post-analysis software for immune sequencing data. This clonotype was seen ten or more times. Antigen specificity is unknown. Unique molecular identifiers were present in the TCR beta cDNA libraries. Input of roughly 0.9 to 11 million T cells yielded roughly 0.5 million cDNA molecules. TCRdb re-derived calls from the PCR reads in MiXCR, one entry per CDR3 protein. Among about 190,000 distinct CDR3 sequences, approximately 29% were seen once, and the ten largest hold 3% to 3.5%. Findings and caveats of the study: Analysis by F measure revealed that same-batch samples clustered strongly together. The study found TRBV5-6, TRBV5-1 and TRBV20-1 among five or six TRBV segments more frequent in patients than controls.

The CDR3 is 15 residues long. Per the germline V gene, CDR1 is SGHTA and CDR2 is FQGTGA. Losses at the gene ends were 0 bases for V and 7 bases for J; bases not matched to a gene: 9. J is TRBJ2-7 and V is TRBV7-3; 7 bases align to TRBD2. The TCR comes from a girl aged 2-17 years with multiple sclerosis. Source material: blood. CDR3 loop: CASSLTGGGTGEQYF. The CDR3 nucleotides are TGTGCCAGCAGCTTAACGGGCGGGGGTACGGGAGAGCAGTACTTC. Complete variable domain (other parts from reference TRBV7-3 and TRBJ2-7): GAGVSQTPSNKVTEKGKYVELRCDPISGHTALYWYRQSLGQGPEFLIYFQGTGAADDSGLPNDRFFAVRPEGSVSTLKIQRTERGDSAVYLCASSLTGGGTGEQYFGPGTRLTVT.